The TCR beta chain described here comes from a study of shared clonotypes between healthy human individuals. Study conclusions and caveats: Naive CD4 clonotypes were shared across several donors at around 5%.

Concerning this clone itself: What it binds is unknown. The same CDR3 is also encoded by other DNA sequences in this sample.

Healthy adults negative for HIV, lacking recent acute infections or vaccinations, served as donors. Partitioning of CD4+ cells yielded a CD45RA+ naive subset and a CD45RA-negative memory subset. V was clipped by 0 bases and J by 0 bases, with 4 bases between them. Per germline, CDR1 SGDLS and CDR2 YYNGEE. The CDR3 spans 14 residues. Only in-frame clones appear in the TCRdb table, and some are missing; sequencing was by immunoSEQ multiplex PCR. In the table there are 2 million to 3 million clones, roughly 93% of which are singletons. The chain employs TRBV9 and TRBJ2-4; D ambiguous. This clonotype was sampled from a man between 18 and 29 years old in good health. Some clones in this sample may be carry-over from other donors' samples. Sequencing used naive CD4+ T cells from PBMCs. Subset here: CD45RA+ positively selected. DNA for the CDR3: TGTGCCAGCAGCGTAGGGGGAGCCAAAAACATTCAGTACTTC. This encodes CASSVGGAKNIQYF.